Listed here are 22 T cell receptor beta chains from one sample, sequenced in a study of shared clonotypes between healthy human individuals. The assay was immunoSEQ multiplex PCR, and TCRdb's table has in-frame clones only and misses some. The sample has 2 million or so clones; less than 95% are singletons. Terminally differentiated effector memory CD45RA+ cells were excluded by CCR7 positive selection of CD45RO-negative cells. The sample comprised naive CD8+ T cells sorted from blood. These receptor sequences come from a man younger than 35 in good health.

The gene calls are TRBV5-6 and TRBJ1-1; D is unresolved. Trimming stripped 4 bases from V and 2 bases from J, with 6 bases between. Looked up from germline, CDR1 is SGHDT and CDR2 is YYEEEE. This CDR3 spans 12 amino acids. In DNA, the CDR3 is TGTGCCAGCAGCCAGGACAACACTGAAGCTTTCTTT. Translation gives CASSQDNTEAFF.

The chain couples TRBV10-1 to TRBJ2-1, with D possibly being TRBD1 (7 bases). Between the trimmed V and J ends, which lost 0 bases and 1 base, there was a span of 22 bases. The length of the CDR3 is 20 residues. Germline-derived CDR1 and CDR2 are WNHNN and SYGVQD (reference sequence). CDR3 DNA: TGCGCCAGCAGTGAGTCCAGAGAAGCAGGGGGGCCTATTTCCTACAATGAGCAGTTCTTC. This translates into CASSESREAGGPISYNEQFF.

CDR3 sequence (DNA): TGTGCCAGCAGTACGCGAGTAGGGTTGGCGGGCTACGAGCAGTACTTC. Encoded protein: CASSTRVGLAGYEQYF. This chain links TRBV27 with TRBJ2-7; D perhaps matches TRBD2 (5 bases). CDR3 length: 16 amino acids. The V and J ends lost 5 bases and 3 bases respectively, with 20 bases between them. The germline V gene has CDR1 MNHEY and CDR2 SMNVEV (reference sequence).

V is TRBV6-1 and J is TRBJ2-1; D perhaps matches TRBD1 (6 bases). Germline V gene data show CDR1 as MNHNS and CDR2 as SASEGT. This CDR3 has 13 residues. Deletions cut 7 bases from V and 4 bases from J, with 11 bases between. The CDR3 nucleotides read TGTGCCAGCACCAAGGACAGTTACAATGAGCAGTTCTTC. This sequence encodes CASTKDSYNEQFF.

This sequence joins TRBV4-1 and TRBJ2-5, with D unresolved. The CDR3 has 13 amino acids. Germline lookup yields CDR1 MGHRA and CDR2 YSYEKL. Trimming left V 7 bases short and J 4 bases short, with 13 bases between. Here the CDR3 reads CASTERVGETQYF. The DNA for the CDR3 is TGCGCCAGCACAGAACGGGTCGGAGAGACCCAGTACTTC.

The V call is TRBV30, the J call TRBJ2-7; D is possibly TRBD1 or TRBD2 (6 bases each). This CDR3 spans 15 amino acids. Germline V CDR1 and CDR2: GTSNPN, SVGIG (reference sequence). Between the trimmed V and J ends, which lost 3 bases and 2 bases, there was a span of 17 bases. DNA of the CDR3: TGTGCCTGGAGGGAACAGGGAGGCTTAACCTACGAGCAGTACTTC. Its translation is CAWREQGGLTYEQYF.

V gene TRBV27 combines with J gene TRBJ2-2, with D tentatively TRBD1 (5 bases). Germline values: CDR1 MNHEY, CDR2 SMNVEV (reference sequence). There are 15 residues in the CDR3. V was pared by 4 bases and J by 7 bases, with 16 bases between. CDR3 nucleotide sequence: TGTGCCAGCAGTTCCCCCTCTGGGGCGAGCGGGGAGCTGTTTTTT. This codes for CASSSPSGASGELFF.

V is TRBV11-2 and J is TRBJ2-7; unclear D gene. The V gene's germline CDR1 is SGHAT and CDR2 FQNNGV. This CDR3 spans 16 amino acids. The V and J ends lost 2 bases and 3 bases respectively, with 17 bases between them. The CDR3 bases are TGTGCCAGCAGCTTAACCGTGGGCCCCCTGAGCTACGAGCAGTACTTC. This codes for CASSLTVGPLSYEQYF.

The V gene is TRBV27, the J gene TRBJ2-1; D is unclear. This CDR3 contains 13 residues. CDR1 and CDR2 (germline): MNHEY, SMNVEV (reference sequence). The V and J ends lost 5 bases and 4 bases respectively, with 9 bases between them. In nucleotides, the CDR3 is TGTGCCAGCAGTCCCCGGGTTTACAATGAGCAGTTCTTC. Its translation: CASSPRVYNEQFF.

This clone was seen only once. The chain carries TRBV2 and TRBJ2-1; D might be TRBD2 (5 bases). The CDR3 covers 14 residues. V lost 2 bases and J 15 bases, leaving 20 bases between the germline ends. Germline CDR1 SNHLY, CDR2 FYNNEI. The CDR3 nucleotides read TGTGCCAGCAGTGAATCTCCGGGATCAGCAAGGGCGTTCTTC. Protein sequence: CASSESPGSARAFF.

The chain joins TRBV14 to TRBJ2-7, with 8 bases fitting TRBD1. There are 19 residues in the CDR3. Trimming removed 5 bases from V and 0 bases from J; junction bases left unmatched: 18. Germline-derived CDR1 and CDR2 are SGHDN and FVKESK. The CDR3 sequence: CASSSGQGSFRGYSYEQYF. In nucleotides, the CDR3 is TGTGCCAGCAGCTCCGGACAGGGATCCTTCCGGGGCTACTCCTACGAGCAGTACTTC.

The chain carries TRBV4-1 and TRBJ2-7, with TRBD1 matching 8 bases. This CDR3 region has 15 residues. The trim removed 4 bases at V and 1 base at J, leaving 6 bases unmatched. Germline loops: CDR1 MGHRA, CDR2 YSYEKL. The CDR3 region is CASSPTDRASYEQYF. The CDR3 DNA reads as TGCGCCAGCAGCCCGACGGACAGGGCTTCCTACGAGCAGTACTTC.

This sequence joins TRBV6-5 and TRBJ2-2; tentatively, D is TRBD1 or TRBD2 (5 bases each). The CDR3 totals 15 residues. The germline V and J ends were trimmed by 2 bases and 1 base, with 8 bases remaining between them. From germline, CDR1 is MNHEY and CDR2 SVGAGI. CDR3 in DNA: TGTGCCAGCAGTTACGGGGACCTGAACACCGGGGAGCTGTTTTTT. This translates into CASSYGDLNTGELFF.

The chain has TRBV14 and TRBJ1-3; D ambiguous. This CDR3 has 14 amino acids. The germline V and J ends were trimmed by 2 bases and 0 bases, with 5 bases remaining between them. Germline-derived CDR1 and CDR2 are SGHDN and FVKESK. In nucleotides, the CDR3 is TGTGCCAGCAGCCAAACTGCCTCTGGAAACACCATATATTTT. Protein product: CASSQTASGNTIYF.

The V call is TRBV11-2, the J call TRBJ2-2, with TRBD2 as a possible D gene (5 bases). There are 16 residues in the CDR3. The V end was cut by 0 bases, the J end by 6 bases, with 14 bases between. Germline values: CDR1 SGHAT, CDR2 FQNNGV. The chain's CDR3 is CASSLDPPTISGELFF. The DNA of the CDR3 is TGTGCCAGCAGCTTAGACCCTCCGACTATATCCGGGGAGCTGTTTTTT.

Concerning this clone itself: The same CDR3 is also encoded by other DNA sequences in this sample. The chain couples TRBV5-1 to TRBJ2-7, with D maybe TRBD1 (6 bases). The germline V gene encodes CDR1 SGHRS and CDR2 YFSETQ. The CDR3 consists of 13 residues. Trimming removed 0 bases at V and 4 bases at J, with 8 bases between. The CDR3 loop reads CASSLARGYEQYF. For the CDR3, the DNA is TGCGCCAGCAGCTTGGCCAGGGGTTACGAGCAGTACTTC. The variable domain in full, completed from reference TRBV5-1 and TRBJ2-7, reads KAGVTQTPRYLIKTRGQQVTLSCSPISGHRSVSWYQQTPGQGLQFLFEYFSETQRNKGNFPGRFSGRQFSNSRSEMNVSTLELGDSALYLCASSLARGYEQYFGPGTRLTVT.

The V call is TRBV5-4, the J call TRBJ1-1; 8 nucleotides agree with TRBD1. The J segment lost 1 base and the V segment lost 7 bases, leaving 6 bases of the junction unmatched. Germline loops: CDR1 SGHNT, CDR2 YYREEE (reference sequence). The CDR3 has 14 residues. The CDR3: CASDLQGGNTEAFF. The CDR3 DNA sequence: TGTGCCAGCGACTTACAGGGGGGGAACACTGAAGCTTTCTTT.

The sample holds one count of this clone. The CDR3, as DNA: TGTGCCAGCAGCTTGGGGGCACAGAATACGCAGTATTTT. It specifies CASSLGAQNTQYF. The rearrangement uses TRBV27 and TRBJ2-3, with D perhaps matching TRBD1 (6 bases). V gave up 6 bases and J gave up 7 bases, with 14 bases separating them. CDR3 size: 13 residues. The germline gives CDR1 MNHEY, CDR2 SMNVEV (reference sequence).

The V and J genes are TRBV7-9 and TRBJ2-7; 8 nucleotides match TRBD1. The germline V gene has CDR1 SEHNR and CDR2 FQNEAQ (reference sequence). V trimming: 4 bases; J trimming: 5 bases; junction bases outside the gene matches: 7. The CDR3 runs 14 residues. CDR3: CASSSSGQEDEQYF. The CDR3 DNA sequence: TGTGCCAGCAGCTCTTCGGGACAGGAGGACGAGCAGTACTTC.

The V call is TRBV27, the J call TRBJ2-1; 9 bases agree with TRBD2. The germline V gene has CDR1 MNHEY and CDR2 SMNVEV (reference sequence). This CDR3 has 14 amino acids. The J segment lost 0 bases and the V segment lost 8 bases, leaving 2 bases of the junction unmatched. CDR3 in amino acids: CASLSGGSYNEQFF. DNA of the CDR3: TGTGCCAGCCTTAGCGGGGGCTCCTACAATGAGCAGTTCTTC.

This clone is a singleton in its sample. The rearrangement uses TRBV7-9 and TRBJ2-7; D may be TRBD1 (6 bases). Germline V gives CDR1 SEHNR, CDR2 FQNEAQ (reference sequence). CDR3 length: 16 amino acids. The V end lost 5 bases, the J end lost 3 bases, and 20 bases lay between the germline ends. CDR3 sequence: CASSHPGQFSDYEQYF. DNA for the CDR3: TGTGCCAGCAGCCATCCAGGACAGTTCTCGGACTACGAGCAGTACTTC.

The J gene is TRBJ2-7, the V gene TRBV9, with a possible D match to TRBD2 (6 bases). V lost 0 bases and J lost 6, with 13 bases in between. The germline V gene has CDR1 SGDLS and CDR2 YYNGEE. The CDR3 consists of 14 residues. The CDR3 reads CASSVAAGTLEQYF. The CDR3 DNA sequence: TGTGCCAGCAGCGTAGCTGCGGGGACGCTCGAGCAGTACTTC.